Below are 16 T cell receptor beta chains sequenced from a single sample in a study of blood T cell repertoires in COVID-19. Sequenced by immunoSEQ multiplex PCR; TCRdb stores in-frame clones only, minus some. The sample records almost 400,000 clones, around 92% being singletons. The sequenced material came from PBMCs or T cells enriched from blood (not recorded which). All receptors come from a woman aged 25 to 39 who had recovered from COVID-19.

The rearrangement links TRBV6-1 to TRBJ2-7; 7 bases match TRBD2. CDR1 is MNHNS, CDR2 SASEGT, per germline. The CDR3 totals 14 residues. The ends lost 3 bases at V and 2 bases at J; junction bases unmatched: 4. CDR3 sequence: CASSEVGGPYEQYF. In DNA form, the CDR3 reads TGTGCCAGCAGTGAGGTGGGAGGGCCCTACGAGCAGTACTTC.

The CDR3 DNA is TGTGCCAGTAGTACCCCATGGGGTCAGGGTAGCACTGAAGCTTTCTTT. Encoded protein: CASSTPWGQGSTEAFF. V gene TRBV19 combines with J gene TRBJ1-1; weak D call: TRBD1 (5 bases). Germline CDR1 reads LNHDA; CDR2 reads SQIVND (reference sequence). V was pared by 4 bases and J by 4 bases, with 19 bases between. The CDR3 is 16 amino acids.

CDR3 residues: CASSRPDSTNYGYTF. The CDR3 bases are TGTGCCAGCAGCCGGCCCGACAGCACTAACTATGGCTACACCTTC. V is TRBV7-9 and J is TRBJ1-2; D is perhaps TRBD1 (5 bases). The CDR3 runs to 15 residues. Germline values: CDR1 SEHNR, CDR2 FQNEAQ (reference sequence). V dropped 5 bases and J dropped 0 bases, with 13 bases sitting between them.

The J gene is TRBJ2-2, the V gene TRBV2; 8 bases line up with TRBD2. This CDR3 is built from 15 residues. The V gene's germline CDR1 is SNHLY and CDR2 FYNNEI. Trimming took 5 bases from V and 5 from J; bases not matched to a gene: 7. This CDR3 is CASSKGLVVTGELFF. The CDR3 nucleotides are TGTGCCAGCAGTAAGGGACTAGTGGTTACCGGGGAGCTGTTTTTT.

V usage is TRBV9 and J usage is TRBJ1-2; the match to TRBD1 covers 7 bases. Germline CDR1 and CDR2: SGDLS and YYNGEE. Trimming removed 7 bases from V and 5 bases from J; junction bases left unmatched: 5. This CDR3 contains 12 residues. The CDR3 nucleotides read TGTGCCAGCCGGGACAGATCATATGGCTACACCTTC. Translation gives CASRDRSYGYTF.

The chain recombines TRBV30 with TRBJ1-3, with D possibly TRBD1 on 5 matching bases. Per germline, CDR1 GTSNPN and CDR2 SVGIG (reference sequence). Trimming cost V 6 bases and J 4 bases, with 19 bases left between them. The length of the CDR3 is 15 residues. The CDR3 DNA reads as TGTGCCTGTTACCGCAGCGGGGCGCACGGAAACACCATATATTTT. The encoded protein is CACYRSGAHGNTIYF.

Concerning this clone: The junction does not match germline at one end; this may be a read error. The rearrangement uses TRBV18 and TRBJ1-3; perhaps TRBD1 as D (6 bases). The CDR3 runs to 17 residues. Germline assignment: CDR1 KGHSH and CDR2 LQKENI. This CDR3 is CASSPLGRGASGNTIYF. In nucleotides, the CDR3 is TGTGCCAGCTCCCCACTCGGCCGGGGGGCGAGTGGAAACACCATATATTTT.

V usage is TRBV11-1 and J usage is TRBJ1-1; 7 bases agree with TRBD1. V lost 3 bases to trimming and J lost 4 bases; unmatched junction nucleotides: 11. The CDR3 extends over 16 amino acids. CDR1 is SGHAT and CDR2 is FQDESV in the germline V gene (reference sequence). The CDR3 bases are TGTGCCAGCAGCTTGCGGACAGGTCTCAGGAGCACTGAAGCTTTCTTT. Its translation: CASSLRTGLRSTEAFF.

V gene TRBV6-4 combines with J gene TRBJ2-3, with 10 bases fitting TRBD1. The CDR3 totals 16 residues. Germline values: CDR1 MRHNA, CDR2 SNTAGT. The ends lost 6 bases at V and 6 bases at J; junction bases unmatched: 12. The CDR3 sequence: CASSPSTGGGGDTQYF. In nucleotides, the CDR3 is TGTGCCAGCAGCCCGTCGACAGGGGGCGGTGGGGATACGCAGTATTTT.

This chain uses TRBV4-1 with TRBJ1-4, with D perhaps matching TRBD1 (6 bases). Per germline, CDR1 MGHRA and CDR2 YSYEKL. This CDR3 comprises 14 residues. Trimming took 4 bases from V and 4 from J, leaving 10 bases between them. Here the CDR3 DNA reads TGCGCCAGCAGCCTGCAGGGGTTTAATGAAAAACTGTTTTTT. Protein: CASSLQGFNEKLFF.

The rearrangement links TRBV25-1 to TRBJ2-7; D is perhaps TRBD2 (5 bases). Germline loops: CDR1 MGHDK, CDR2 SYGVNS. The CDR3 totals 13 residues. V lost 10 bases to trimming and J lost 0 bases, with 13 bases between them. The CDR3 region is CATLGDYSYEQYF. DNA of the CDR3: TGTGCCACCCTGGGAGACTACTCCTACGAGCAGTACTTC.

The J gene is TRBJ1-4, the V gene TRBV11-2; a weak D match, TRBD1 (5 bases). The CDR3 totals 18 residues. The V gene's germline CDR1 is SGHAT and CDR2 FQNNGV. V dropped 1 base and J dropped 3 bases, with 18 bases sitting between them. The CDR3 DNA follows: TGTGCCAGCAGCTTAGGTTCAACGGCGGGGACCTCTAATGAAAAACTGTTTTTT. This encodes CASSLGSTAGTSNEKLFF. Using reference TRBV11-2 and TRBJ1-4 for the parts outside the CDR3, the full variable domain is EAGVAQSPRYKIIEKRQSVAFWCNPISGHATLYWYQQILGQGPKLLIQFQNNGVVDDSQLPKDRFSAERLKGVDSTLKIQPAKLEDSAVYLCASSLGSTAGTSNEKLFFGSGTQLSVL.

CDR3 loop: CASSTPGGNYGYTF. As DNA, the CDR3 is TGTGCCAGTAGTACCCCCGGCGGAAACTATGGCTACACCTTC. This chain connects TRBV19 to TRBJ1-2, with D unclear. This CDR3 contains 14 residues. CDR1 and CDR2 (germline): LNHDA, SQIVND (reference sequence). The V and J ends lost 4 bases and 2 bases respectively, with 11 bases between them.

CDR3 region: CSVEVWQNEQYF. CDR3 nucleotides: TGCAGCGTTGAGGTCTGGCAGAACGAGCAGTACTTC. V usage is TRBV29-1 and J usage is TRBJ2-7, with D hard to call. Per the germline V gene, CDR1 is SQVTM and CDR2 is ANQGSEA. Deletions cut 3 bases from V and 5 bases from J, with 11 bases between. This CDR3 region has 12 residues.

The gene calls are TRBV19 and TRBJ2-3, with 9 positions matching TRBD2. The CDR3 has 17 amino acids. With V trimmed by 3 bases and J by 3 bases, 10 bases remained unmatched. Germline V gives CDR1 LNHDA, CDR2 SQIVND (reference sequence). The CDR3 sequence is CASSIDVGAGGTDTQYF. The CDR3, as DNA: TGTGCCAGTAGTATTGACGTTGGGGCGGGAGGGACAGATACGCAGTATTTT.

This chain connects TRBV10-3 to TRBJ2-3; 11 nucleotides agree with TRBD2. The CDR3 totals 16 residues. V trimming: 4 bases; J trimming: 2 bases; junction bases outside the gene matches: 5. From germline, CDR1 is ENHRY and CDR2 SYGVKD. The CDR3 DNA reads TGTGCCATCAGTGCCGGGACTAGCGGCCTCACAGATACGCAGTATTTT. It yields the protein CAISAGTSGLTDTQYF.